Following are 15 T cell receptor beta chains from one sample sequenced in a study of blood T cell repertoires in COVID-19 (dated by TCRdb to 2018 to 2020). The library was generated by the immunoSEQ multiplex PCR assay. Drawn from immuneACCESS, this table holds only the in-frame rearrangements with V and J called that TCRdb kept. Clones are partly lost; checked studies trace under half to an unresolved V gene and leave the rest unexplained. This sample holds fewer than 130,000 clones; around 83% were observed only once. Under 2.5% of the sample belongs to the ten largest clones. Sequencing was carried out using peripheral blood. These receptors all come from a human donor in a cohort sampled during active COVID-19.

The V and J genes are TRBV5-1 and TRBJ2-7; 8 nucleotides line up with TRBD2. Germline V CDR1 and CDR2: SGHRS, YFSETQ. The CDR3 loop spans 15 amino acids. With 1 base clipped from V and 2 bases from J, the junction kept 5 bases outside the gene matches. The DNA of the CDR3 is TGCGCCAGCAGCTTGTTAGGTAGCGGGGCCTACGAGCAGTACTTC. Translated, it gives CASSLLGSGAYEQYF.

CDR3 in DNA: TGCGCCAGCAGCCCAGGTGGTGAAAAACTGTTTTTT. Amino acids: CASSPGGEKLFF. V usage is TRBV5-1 and J usage is TRBJ1-4; D is uncertain. Germline lookup yields CDR1 SGHRS and CDR2 YFSETQ. The CDR3 consists of 12 residues. Trimming took off 4 bases at V and 7 bases at J, with 8 bases between the two ends.

The gene calls are TRBV4-3 and TRBJ2-3; the D gene is possibly TRBD2 (5 bases). Germline V gives CDR1 LGHNA, CDR2 YSLEER. The CDR3 length is 15 residues. V gave up 4 bases and J gave up 4 bases, with 15 bases separating them. The CDR3 reads CASSLAGPSADTQYF. The CDR3 DNA follows: TGCGCCAGCAGCCTGGCGGGCCCGAGTGCAGATACGCAGTATTTT.

Only one count was recorded for this clone. The chain combines TRBV9 with TRBJ2-7; 7 bases align to TRBD1. This CDR3 region has 15 residues. Germline CDR1 reads SGDLS; CDR2 reads YYNGEE. The trim removed 3 bases at V and 0 bases at J, leaving 6 bases unmatched. CDR3 DNA sequence: TGTGCCAGCAGCGCCGGGACAGCGAACTCCTACGAGCAGTACTTC. It codes for CASSAGTANSYEQYF.

The V and J genes are TRBV5-6 and TRBJ2-7; 8 nucleotides agree with TRBD1. The V gene end was trimmed by 5 bases and the J gene end by 5 bases; junction bases not matched to a gene: 9. This CDR3 region has 14 residues. In germline, CDR1 is SGHDT, CDR2 YYEEEE. CDR3: CASRTGAEGDEQYF. Here the CDR3 DNA reads TGTGCCAGCAGGACAGGGGCCGAGGGGGACGAGCAGTACTTC.

This chain connects TRBV5-1 to TRBJ1-1; D is unresolved. Deletions cut 0 bases from V and 11 bases from J, with 14 bases between. Germline V gene data show CDR1 as SGHRS and CDR2 as YFSETQ. CDR3 length: 13 amino acids. The CDR3 DNA is TGCGCCAGCAGCTTGGACACGGAGGGAAGGGCTTTCTTT. Encoded protein: CASSLDTEGRAFF.

This clone was seen only a few times. The rearrangement joins TRBV4-3 to TRBJ2-3; a weak D match, TRBD1 (5 bases). Trimming removed 3 bases from V and 4 bases from J, with 11 bases in between. CDR1 and CDR2 (germline): LGHNA, YSLEER. This CDR3 comprises 14 residues. This chain's CDR3 is CASSQSWGADTQYF. CDR3 bases: TGCGCCAGCAGCCAGTCCTGGGGCGCAGATACGCAGTATTTT.

The V call is TRBV10-3, the J call TRBJ2-7; TRBD1 agrees at 8 bases. V shed 0 bases and J 2 bases; nucleotides not matched to a gene: 6. The CDR3 is 16 residues long. Germline values: CDR1 ENHRY, CDR2 SYGVKD. The CDR3 loop reads CAISESPPGGTYEQYF. Written as DNA, the CDR3 is TGTGCCATCAGTGAGTCTCCACCAGGGGGCACCTACGAGCAGTACTTC.

This chain links TRBV4-1 with TRBJ2-5; a weak D match, TRBD1 (6 bases). Looked up from germline, CDR1 is MGHRA and CDR2 is YSYEKL. The CDR3 loop spans 14 amino acids. The ends were cut back, 1 base at V and 6 bases at J, with 12 bases in the middle. The CDR3 protein is CASSQVGRGQTQYF. CDR3 coding DNA: TGCGCCAGCAGCCAAGTGGGCAGGGGACAGACCCAGTACTTC.

V usage is TRBV28 and J usage is TRBJ1-1; 8 bases agree with TRBD1. Germline values: CDR1 MDHEN, CDR2 SYDVKM. The V segment lost 1 base and the J segment 4 bases; nucleotides outside the gene matches: 14. The CDR3 sequence is 18 residues long. CDR3 loop: CASSLFRAGGALGTEAFF. For the CDR3, the DNA is TGTGCCAGCAGTTTATTTAGGGCAGGGGGCGCTTTGGGCACTGAAGCTTTCTTT.

The chain links TRBV2 to TRBJ1-5; tentative D call: TRBD1 (6 bases). V was cut by 3 bases and J by 3 bases, with 15 bases left in between. This CDR3 is 16 amino acids long. From germline, CDR1 is SNHLY and CDR2 FYNNEI. DNA for the CDR3: TGTGCCAGCAGTGACGAACAAGGACAGTACAATCAGCCCCAGCATTTT. Its protein product is CASSDEQGQYNQPQHF. The full variable domain, its missing parts supplied by reference TRBV2 and TRBJ1-5, is EPEVTQTPSHQVTQMGQEVILRCVPISNHLYFYWYRQILGQKVEFLVSFYNNEISEKSEIFDDQFSVERPDGSNFTLKIRSTKLEDSAMYFCASSDEQGQYNQPQHFGDGTRLSIL.

The chain employs TRBV3-1 (or the pseudogene TRBV3-2) and TRBJ1-3; D remains ambiguous. The CDR3 loop spans 15 amino acids. Germline lookup yields CDR1 LGHDT and CDR2 YNNKEL (reference sequence). Deletions cut 1 base from V and 0 bases from J, with 7 bases between. The CDR3 spells CASSQVANSGNTIYF. The CDR3 bases are TGTGCCAGCAGCCAAGTGGCAAACTCTGGAAACACCATATATTTT.

The CDR3 protein is CASLNRDQPQHF. CDR3 coding DNA: TGTGCCAGCCTAAACAGGGATCAGCCCCAGCATTTT. The chain has TRBV28 and TRBJ1-5; a weak D match, TRBD1 (6 bases). Looked up from germline, CDR1 is MDHEN and CDR2 is SYDVKM. This CDR3 has 12 amino acids. V shed 8 bases and J shed 5 bases, with 10 bases lying between them.

This clone was seen more than once but under ten times. The chain has TRBV28 and TRBJ1-1, with unresolved D. Trimming left V 6 bases short and J 10 bases short, with 24 bases between. Germline loops: CDR1 MDHEN, CDR2 SYDVKM. This CDR3 has 15 amino acids. The CDR3 nucleotides are TGTGCCAGCAGCCAATCCGGGAGGCCTTCTTTAGTAGCTTTCTTT. Translation: CASSQSGRPSLVAFF.

The rearrangement links TRBV7-8 to TRBJ1-2; D not certain. Germline CDR1 and CDR2: SGHVS and FQNEAQ. V was trimmed by 1 base and J by 2 bases, leaving 11 bases between them. CDR3 length: 15 amino acids. Here the CDR3 reads CASSLDRLFNYGYTF. The CDR3 nucleotides read TGTGCCAGCAGCTTAGACAGATTATTCAACTATGGCTACACCTTC. The variable domain in full, with the rest retrieved from reference TRBV7-8 and TRBJ1-2, is GAGVSQSPRYKVAKRGQDVALRCDPISGHVSLFWYQQALGQGPEFLTYFQNEAQLDKSGLPSDRFFAERPEGSVSTLKIQRTQQEDSAVYLCASSLDRLFNYGYTFGSGTRLTVV.